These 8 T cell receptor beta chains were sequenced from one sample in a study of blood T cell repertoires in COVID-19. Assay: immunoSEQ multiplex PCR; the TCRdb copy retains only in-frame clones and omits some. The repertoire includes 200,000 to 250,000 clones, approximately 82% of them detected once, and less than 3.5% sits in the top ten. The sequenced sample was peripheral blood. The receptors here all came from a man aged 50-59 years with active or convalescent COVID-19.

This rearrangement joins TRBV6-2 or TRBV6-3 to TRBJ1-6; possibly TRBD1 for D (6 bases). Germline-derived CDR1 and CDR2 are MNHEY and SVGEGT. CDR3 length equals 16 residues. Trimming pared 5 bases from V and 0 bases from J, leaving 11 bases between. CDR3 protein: CASSLLQGSYNSPLHF. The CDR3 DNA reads TGTGCCAGCAGTCTACTACAGGGCTCCTATAATTCACCCCTCCACTTT.

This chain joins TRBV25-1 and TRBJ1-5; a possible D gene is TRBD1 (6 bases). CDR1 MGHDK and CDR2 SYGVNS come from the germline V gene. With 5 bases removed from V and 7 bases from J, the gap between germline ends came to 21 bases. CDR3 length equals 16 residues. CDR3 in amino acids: CASSPQGRGAGQPQHF. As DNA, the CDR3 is TGTGCCAGCAGTCCGCAGGGGCGGGGGGCAGGCCAGCCCCAGCATTTT. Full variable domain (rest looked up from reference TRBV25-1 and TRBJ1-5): EADIYQTPRYLVIGTGKKITLECSQTMGHDKMYWYQQDPGMELHLIHYSYGVNSTEKGDLSSESTVSRIRTEHFPLTLESARPSHTSQYLCASSPQGRGAGQPQHFGDGTRLSIL.

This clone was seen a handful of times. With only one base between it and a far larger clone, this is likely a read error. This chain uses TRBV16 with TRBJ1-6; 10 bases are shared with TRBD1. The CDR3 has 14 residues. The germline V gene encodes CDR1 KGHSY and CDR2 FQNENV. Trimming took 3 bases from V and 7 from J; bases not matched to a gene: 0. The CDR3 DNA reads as TGTGCCAGCAGCCAGGACAGGGGGAATTCACCCCTCCACTTT. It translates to CASSQDRGNSPLHF.

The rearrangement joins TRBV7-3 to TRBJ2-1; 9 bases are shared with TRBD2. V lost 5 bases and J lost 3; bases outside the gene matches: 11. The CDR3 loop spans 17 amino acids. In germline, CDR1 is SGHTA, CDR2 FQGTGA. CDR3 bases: TGTGCCAGCAGCCCGCCGGGGCGGGAGGGAGGCTACAATGAGCAGTTCTTC. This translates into CASSPPGREGGYNEQFF.

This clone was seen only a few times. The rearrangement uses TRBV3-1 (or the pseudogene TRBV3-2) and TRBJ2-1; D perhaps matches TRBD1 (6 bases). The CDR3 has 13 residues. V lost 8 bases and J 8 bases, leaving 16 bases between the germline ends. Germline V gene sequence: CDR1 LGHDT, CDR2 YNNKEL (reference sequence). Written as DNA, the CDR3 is TGTGCCAGCGGCTTTTACAGGGACGATGAGCAGTTCTTC. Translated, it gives CASGFYRDDEQFF.

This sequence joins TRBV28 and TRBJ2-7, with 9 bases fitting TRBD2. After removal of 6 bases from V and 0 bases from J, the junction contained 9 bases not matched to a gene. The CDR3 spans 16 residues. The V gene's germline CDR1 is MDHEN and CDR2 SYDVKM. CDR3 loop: CASSSLGLANSYEQYF. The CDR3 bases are TGTGCCAGCAGCTCCCTGGGACTAGCAAACTCCTACGAGCAGTACTTC. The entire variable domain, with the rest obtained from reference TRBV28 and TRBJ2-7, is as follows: DVKVTQSSRYLVKRTGEKVFLECVQDMDHENMFWYRQDPGLGLRLIYFSYDVKMKEKGDIPEGYSVSREKKERFSLILESASTNQTSMYLCASSSLGLANSYEQYFGPGTRLTVT.

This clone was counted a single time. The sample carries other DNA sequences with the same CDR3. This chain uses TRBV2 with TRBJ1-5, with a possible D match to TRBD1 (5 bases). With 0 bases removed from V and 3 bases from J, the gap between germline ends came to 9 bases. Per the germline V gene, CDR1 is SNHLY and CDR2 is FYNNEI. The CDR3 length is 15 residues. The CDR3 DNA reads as TGTGCCAGCAGTGAAGCGCGGGGCTACAATCAGCCCCAGCATTTT. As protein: CASSEARGYNQPQHF. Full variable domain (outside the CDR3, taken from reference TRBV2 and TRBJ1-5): EPEVTQTPSHQVTQMGQEVILRCVPISNHLYFYWYRQILGQKVEFLVSFYNNEISEKSEIFDDQFSVERPDGSNFTLKIRSTKLEDSAMYFCASSEARGYNQPQHFGDGTRLSIL.

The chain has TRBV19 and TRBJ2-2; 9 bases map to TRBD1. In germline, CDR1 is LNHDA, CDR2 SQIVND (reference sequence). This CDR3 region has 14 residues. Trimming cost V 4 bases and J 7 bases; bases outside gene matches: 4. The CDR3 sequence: CASSRDRVGGELFF. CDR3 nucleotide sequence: TGTGCCAGTAGTAGGGACAGGGTTGGCGGGGAGCTGTTTTTT.